This T cell receptor beta chain emerged from a study of blood T cells in healthy people across ages. Germline-derived CDR1 and CDR2 are LGHNA and YSLEER. The length of the CDR3 is 13 residues. V was cut by 4 bases and J by 1 base, with 7 bases left in between. Per sample, at least 6 micrograms of total RNA were extracted. Findings and limits, study-wide: Because donor CMV status was unknown, expanded clonotype changes were possibly confounded. Higher diversity, along with more naive CD4+ cells, distinguished long-lived donors from aged donors.

This clonotype occurred a few times. Its target is unknown. The second PCR ran about 6 to 12 cycles with a sample-barcoded 5' primer and J-beta primers. TCRdb re-called the 5' RACE reads with MiXCR, one entry per CDR3 protein. The sample holds 1.5 million to 2 million distinct CDR3 sequences; over 25% are singletons and the top ten take over 7%. The chain is built from TRBV4-3 and TRBJ1-1; no firm D call. The sequenced material came from blood. The TCR sequence derives from a woman aged 25-40 years in good health. This CDR3 is CASSLVSNTEAFF. Written as DNA, the CDR3 is TGCGCCAGCAGCCTGGTTTCGAACACTGAAGCTTTCTTT.